This TCR beta chain was sequenced during a study of CD8+ T cells in alopecia areata. Study context: The authors scored treated patients' severity by affected scalp percentage.

Described treatment: oral pan-JAK inhibitor, 5-10 mg twice daily. It was from alopecia areata patients that lesional scalp punch biopsies and peripheral blood were collected. In this sample, this clone turned up a few times. RNA, once extracted, was reverse transcribed into cDNA for use as the sequencing template. Clones were sequenced by immunoSEQ multiplex PCR, and TCRdb holds only the in-frame ones, with some missing. The table shows about 200,000 clones, with about two fifths occurring only once. Germline values: CDR1 MDHEN, CDR2 SYDVKM. The CDR3 is 15 amino acids. Deletions cut 6 bases from V and 6 bases from J, with 21 bases between.

The V gene is TRBV28, the J gene TRBJ2-7; D may be TRBD2 (6 bases). This specimen was CD4+ T cells sorted from blood, taken around week 34, from a patient treated with tofacitinib. The sequence was obtained from a human donor with alopecia areata. CDR3 bases: TGTGCCAGCAGCCCTCTCGGCCGACGGGGGAGCGAGCAGTACTTC. It yields the protein CASSPLGRRGSEQYF.